This T cell receptor beta chain was captured by sequencing in a study of blood T cell repertoires in COVID-19. Study in general: The samples span acute and convalescent COVID-19 from the United States, Italy and Spain. PBMCs, B-cell-depleted T cells, or T cells provided the cDNA or gDNA that made up the material.

Source study methods: Estimation of nucleated cell counts relied on the amplification of reference gene primers. The method was immunoSEQ multiplex PCR; TCRdb's version includes in-frame clones alone and lacks a portion of them. V, J and clone size derive from that table, while D and trimming were established from the DNA sequence. The sample shows 63,000 or so clones, 82% of them seen only once. The TCR originated in a man older than 75 with active COVID-19. The material sequenced was peripheral blood.

The DNA for the CDR3 is TGTGCCAGCAAGGACAGAATCATAAATCAGCCCCAGCATTTT. Encoded protein: CASKDRIINQPQHF. The J gene is TRBJ1-5, the V gene TRBV6-5; possibly TRBD1 for D (6 bases). The CDR3 runs 14 residues. In germline, CDR1 is MNHEY, CDR2 SVGAGI. V lost 7 bases and J lost 4, with 14 bases in between.